This T cell receptor beta chain was captured by sequencing in a study of T cells in Graves' hyperthyroidism and ophthalmopathy. Study-wide points: Through a model of 13 V-J features, ophthalmopathy was separated from stable hyperthyroidism.

Regarding this clonotype: Antigen unknown. In this CDR3 the conserved last residue, phenylalanine or tryptophan, is missing, so a read error is likely.

Researchers defined stable Graves' hyperthyroidism as no ophthalmopathy progression within 18 months. Patients aged 18 to 65 had newly diagnosed hyperthyroidism that had lasted under 2 months. It was 10 ml of fresh peripheral blood that supplied the PBMCs. Amplification yielded TCR beta CDR3 regions, with RNA transcripts as the source. During a first-round RT-PCR of the TCR CDR3, the HTBI primer set was used. TCRdb reanalysed the multiplex PCR reads using MiXCR and keeps one entry per CDR3 protein. The sample carries around 440,000 distinct CDR3 sequences, around 16% recorded once. The CDR3 length is 15 residues. The germline V gene has CDR1 MNHEY and CDR2 SVGEGT. V lost 4 bases and J lost 2, with 15 bases in between.

The J gene is TRBJ2-7, the V gene TRBV6-2 or TRBV6-3; the D gene could be TRBD1 or TRBD2 (5 bases each). Specimen: blood. The clonotype was recovered from a woman aged 18-29 years with Graves' hyperthyroidism. CDR3: CASSSPGRTTYEQYS. Here the CDR3 DNA reads TGTGCCAGCAGTTCCCCGGGACGTACTACCTACGAGCAGTACTCC.